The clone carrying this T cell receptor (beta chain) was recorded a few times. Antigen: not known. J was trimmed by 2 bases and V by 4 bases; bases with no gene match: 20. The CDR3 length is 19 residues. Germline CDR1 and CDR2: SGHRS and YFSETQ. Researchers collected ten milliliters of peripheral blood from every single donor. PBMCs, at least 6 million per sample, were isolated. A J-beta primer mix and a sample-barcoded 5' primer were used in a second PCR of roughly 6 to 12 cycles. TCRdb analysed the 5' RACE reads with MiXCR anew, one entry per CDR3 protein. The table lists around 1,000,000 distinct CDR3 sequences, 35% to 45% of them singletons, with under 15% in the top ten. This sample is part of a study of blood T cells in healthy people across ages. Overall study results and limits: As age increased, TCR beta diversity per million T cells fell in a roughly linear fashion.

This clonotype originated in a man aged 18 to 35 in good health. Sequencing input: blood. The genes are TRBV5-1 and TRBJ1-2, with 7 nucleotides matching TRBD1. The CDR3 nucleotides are TGCGCCAGCAGCCCCGAATTTAACAGGGGTCCAGGTGCGAACTATGGCTACACCTTC. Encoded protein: CASSPEFNRGPGANYGYTF.